This T cell receptor beta chain was captured in a study of blood T cell repertoires in COVID-19 (dated by TCRdb to 2020 to 2022). Broadly, across the study: Collaborator samples came from the United States, Italy and Spain and covered acute and convalescent phases of COVID-19. The prospective study material was composed of cDNA or gDNA derived from T cells, B-cell-depleted T cells, or PBMCs. Subjects who had been exposed to COVID-19, were actively infected with it, or had recovered from it provided the deeply sampled blood TCRbeta repertoires that made up the dataset. The repertoires were made available in a free public database intended to serve as a resource for research on the immune response to SARS-CoV-2. Samples came from the ongoing ImmuneRACE study (first 160 participants) plus 1,254 subjects from 6 global collaborators. A de-identified subject ID, COVID-19 status, age in years and sex were almost always included in the sample metadata. Where HLA class I and class II types were available, the types were taken from metadata supplied by the sample provider, not from assay-based typing. General findings and caveats noted by the study authors: The amount of clinical and demographic metadata varied by source and participant and was provided uncurated.

Participants in the prospective study were aged roughly 18 to 100 years, lived in under 30 United States geographic areas, and enrolled through a virtual design. In the prospective study, cohorts were assigned on the basis of participant-reported clinical history obtained from a screening survey and a study questionnaire. In the prospective study, mobile phlebotomists collected whole blood, serum and a nasopharyngeal or oropharyngeal swab from each participant. Additional blood draws and questionnaires over a 2-month period could optionally be provided by prospective study participants. Before DNA extraction, blood samples from the prospective study were shipped at room temperature or frozen. TCRbeta CDR3 regions were amplified from genomic DNA by means of the immunoSEQ Assay, a bias-controlled multiplex PCR. In the source study's methods: The number of nucleated cells in each sample was estimated by amplification of reference gene primers within the assay. To quantify the absolute abundance of each unique TCRbeta CDR3 rearrangement, sequence reads were collapsed and filtered. For each sample, productive Simpson clonality was calculated as the square root of Simpson's diversity index across productive rearrangements. TCRdb stores this immuneACCESS table with in-frame sequences only. Part of the clones is absent; in the studies checked, under half of the shortfall reflects unresolved V genes, and no reason is known for the rest. V and J calls and clone size come straight from that table; D and trimming were deduced from the DNA. This sample gives around 220,000 clones in total; roughly 87% of them show up just once. The ten largest make up about 6.9% of the sample.

With regard to this clone: No cognate antigen has been identified for it. Per-base qualities were not stored, and no clone one base away is much larger.

This clonotype was sampled from a woman aged 25 to 39 with acute COVID-19. The sequenced sample was PBMCs or T cells enriched from blood (not recorded which).

Here is the DNA: TGTGCCAGCAGCTCAGACAGAACCAATCAGCCCCAGCATTTT. Translated, it reads CASSSDRTNQPQHF. This receptor chain uses TRBV7-8 and TRBJ1-5, with TRBD1 perhaps the D gene, on 5 matching bases. Deletion took 4 bases off V and 3 bases off J, with a span of 10 bases between the germline ends. The germline V gene yields SGHVS for CDR1 and FQNEAQ for CDR2. The CDR3 starts with the cysteine, ends with the phenylalanine, and has 14 residues. Here the CDR3 DNA is all that survives: 42 bases in frame from base 1. This CDR3, with the reference TRBV7-8 and TRBJ1-5 proteins standing in past its ends, gives the full variable domain GAGVSQSPRYKVAKRGQDVALRCDPISGHVSLFWYQQALGQGPEFLTYFQNEAQLDKSGLPSDRFFAERPEGSVSTLKIQRTQQEDSAVYLCASSSDRTNQPQHFGDGTRLSIL.